Each of the 23 T cell receptor beta chains below was sequenced from the same sample in a study of vaccination and CD4 T cells after COVID-19. Treatment: approximately nine-day PBMC culture with coronavirus spike peptide pools or control peptides (ViraFEST assay). Sequence data for DNA of cultured CD4+ T cells were generated by the Oncomine TCR Beta short-read assay. TCRdb re-derived calls from the PCR reads in MiXCR, one entry per CDR3 protein. The table has under 5,000 distinct CDR3 sequences, 21% seen once; the top ten hold around 52%. No cognate antigen is known for these TCRs. The sample was CD4+ T cells from blood, cultured in vitro, taken after SARS-CoV-2 vaccination. The receptor set was obtained from a human donor who had recovered from COVID-19.

Relative to its sample, this clonotype is medium-sized (0.01 to 0.1%). The gene calls are TRBV7-2 and TRBJ1-6; D is undetermined. Trimming shortened V by 0 bases and J by 7 bases, and 16 bases separated the two germline ends. There are 17 residues in the CDR3. CDR1 is SGHTA and CDR2 is FQGNSA in the germline V gene. The CDR3 loop is CASSLARSVGWNSPLHF. The CDR3 DNA sequence: TGTGCCAGCAGCTTAGCCCGGTCAGTTGGATGGAATTCACCCCTCCACTTT.

The V and J genes are TRBV28 and TRBJ1-2; D is unresolved. Germline CDR1 MDHEN, CDR2 SYDVKM. V lost 4 bases and J 0 bases, leaving 6 bases between the germline ends. The CDR3 totals 13 residues. This CDR3 reads CASSSWSNYGYTF. The DNA for the CDR3 is TGTGCCAGCAGTTCTTGGTCTAACTATGGCTACACCTTC.

This rearrangement joins TRBV6-5 to TRBJ1-2, with no clear D. Per germline, CDR1 MNHEY and CDR2 SVGAGI. There are 12 residues in the CDR3. V lost 3 bases to trimming and J lost 2 bases, with 4 bases between them. For the CDR3, the DNA is TGTGCCAGCAGTTATGCGAACTATGGCTACACCTTC. Translating gives CASSYANYGYTF.

Only one count was recorded for this clonotype. The rearrangement links TRBV10-3 to TRBJ1-5; D gene unclear. The CDR3 contains 16 residues. Germline CDR1 reads ENHRY; CDR2 reads SYGVKD. V lost 2 bases and J lost 0, with 11 bases in between. The chain's CDR3 is CAISESSFYSNQPQHF. The CDR3 nucleotides read TGTGCCATCAGTGAGAGCTCATTCTATAGCAATCAGCCCCAGCATTTT.

This clonotype is labeled as medium-sized (0.01 to 0.1%). The gene calls are TRBV7-6 and TRBJ2-7; 7 bases agree with TRBD2. The germline gives CDR1 SGHVS, CDR2 FNYEAQ. Losses at the gene ends were 5 bases for V and 0 bases for J; bases not matched to a gene: 13. The CDR3 runs to 17 residues. The CDR3 sequence is CASSPSGGPLSSYEQYF. CDR3 DNA: TGTGCCAGCAGCCCCTCGGGAGGCCCCTTAAGCTCCTACGAGCAGTACTTC.

CDR3 coding DNA: TGTGCCAGTAGTATAGCTGGCTCTTCCTACGAGCAGTACTTC. Amino acid sequence: CASSIAGSSYEQYF. The chain recombines TRBV19 with TRBJ2-7; D is undetermined. The CDR3 is 14 residues long. V was clipped by 1 base and J by 1 base, with 8 bases between them. Germline CDR1 LNHDA, CDR2 SQIVND (reference sequence).

This clonotype was seen a few times. This CDR3 is CASTSTGGLYNSPLHF. In DNA, the CDR3 is TGTGCCAGTACATCCACAGGGGGCCTTTATAATTCACCCCTCCACTTT. V is TRBV19 and J is TRBJ1-6, with 9 bases aligning to TRBD1. Trimming took 7 bases from V and 4 from J; bases not matched to a gene: 8. Germline lookup yields CDR1 LNHDA and CDR2 SQIVND (reference sequence). The CDR3 has 16 amino acids.

This clonotype is medium-sized by share. The chain combines TRBV27 with TRBJ1-1; D is unresolved. The CDR3 has 13 amino acids. V was pared by 2 bases and J by 4 bases, with 8 bases between. Looked up from germline, CDR1 is MNHEY and CDR2 is SMNVEV (reference sequence). DNA of the CDR3: TGTGCCAGCAGTTTACGACGGGGCACTGAAGCTTTCTTT. It codes for CASSLRRGTEAFF.

This rearrangement joins TRBV21-1 to TRBJ1-6. TRBV21-1 is described as a pseudogene. The CDR3 totals 15 residues. CDR3 loop: CASSKMCASNSPLHF. The CDR3 DNA reads as TGTGCCAGCAGCAAAATGTGTGCTTCAAATTCACCCCTCCACTTT.

V gene TRBV2 combines with J gene TRBJ2-7, with no clear D. CDR3 length: 15 amino acids. Germline loops: CDR1 SNHLY, CDR2 FYNNEI. V lost 2 bases and J 0 bases, leaving 11 bases between the germline ends. CDR3 DNA sequence: TGTGCCAGCAGTGAAAGGGCAGGTGCCTCCTACGAGCAGTACTTC. It encodes CASSERAGASYEQYF.

The sample holds a few counts of this clonotype. This chain links TRBV5-5 with TRBJ1-1; D is perhaps TRBD1 (6 bases). Between the trimmed V and J ends, which lost 1 base and 0 bases, there was a span of 10 bases. The CDR3 extends over 15 amino acids. Germline CDR1 SGHKS, CDR2 YYEKEE (reference sequence). The CDR3 protein is CASSLRQELNTEAFF. The CDR3 DNA reads as TGTGCCAGCAGCTTGAGACAGGAGTTGAACACTGAAGCTTTCTTT.

This clonotype ranks as medium-sized (0.01 to 0.1%). This chain uses TRBV20-1 with TRBJ1-2; tentatively, D is TRBD1 (5 bases). The germline gives CDR1 DFQATT, CDR2 SNEGSKA (reference sequence). The CDR3 extends over 14 amino acids. V was clipped by 5 bases and J by 4 bases, with 17 bases between them. CDR3 nucleotide sequence: TGCAGTGCTCCGCTTATAGACAGTTCCTATGGCTACACCTTC. It specifies CSAPLIDSSYGYTF.

V and J are TRBV7-9 and TRBJ2-3; TRBD2 might be the D (5 bases). Trimming removed 1 base from V and 8 bases from J, with 13 bases in between. Germline assignment: CDR1 SEHNR and CDR2 FQNEAQ (reference sequence). The CDR3 runs 14 residues. This CDR3 reads CASSLVTGVGTQYF. For the CDR3, the DNA is TGTGCCAGCAGCTTAGTTACCGGGGTCGGTACGCAGTATTTT.

Worth noting for this clonotype: A junction end diverges from the germline sequence, so it may reflect a read error. The rearrangement joins TRBV27 to TRBJ2-1, with D unclear. Germline CDR1 reads MNHEY; CDR2 reads SMNVEV (reference sequence). This CDR3 has 11 amino acids. As DNA, the CDR3 is TGTGCCAACAGTTTTCTCCGTGAGCAGTTCTTC. This translates into CANSFLREQFF.

By sample share, this clonotype is medium-sized (0.01 to 0.1%). This chain joins TRBV27 and TRBJ1-3; D is unresolved. Looked up from germline, CDR1 is MNHEY and CDR2 is SMNVEV (reference sequence). This CDR3 spans 14 amino acids. V was cut by 6 bases and J by 3 bases, with 12 bases left in between. CDR3 residues: CASRPAGVGNTIYF. CDR3 DNA sequence: TGTGCCAGCAGGCCGGCGGGAGTTGGAAACACCATATATTTT.

This clonotype has more than one count but fewer than ten. The chain employs TRBV11-1 and TRBJ1-2; D ambiguous. V was pared by 2 bases and J by 5 bases, with 6 bases between. CDR1 and CDR2 from the germline V gene are SGHAT and FQDESV (reference sequence). The CDR3 totals 12 residues. CDR3 loop: CASSLNGYGYTF. The CDR3 coding sequence is TGTGCCAGCAGCTTAAACGGTTATGGCTACACCTTC.

This clonotype is classed as medium-sized (0.01 to 0.1%). The gene calls are TRBV20-1 and TRBJ2-3, with 11 positions matching TRBD2. The CDR3 sequence is 18 residues long. Germline V gives CDR1 DFQATT, CDR2 SNEGSKA (reference sequence). Trimming took 0 bases from V and 5 from J; bases not matched to a gene: 13. The CDR3 DNA reads as TGCAGTGCTAGAGACCGGACTAGCGGGTCCTGGCCGTTAGATACGCAGTATTTT. Translating gives CSARDRTSGSWPLDTQYF.

The V and J genes are TRBV19 and TRBJ2-7, with D perhaps assigned TRBD1 or TRBD2 (5 bases each). The CDR3 contains 14 residues. Per germline, CDR1 LNHDA and CDR2 SQIVND (reference sequence). V gave up 11 bases and J gave up 4 bases, with 21 bases separating them. CDR3: CAGQPKQGAYEQYF. CDR3 nucleotides: TGTGCCGGTCAGCCAAAGCAGGGAGCTTACGAGCAGTACTTC.

The rearrangement links TRBV5-4 to TRBJ1-1; D not resolved. The CDR3 covers 14 residues. The V gene's germline CDR1 is SGHNT and CDR2 YYREEE (reference sequence). V gave up 4 bases and J gave up 1 base, with 11 bases separating them. The CDR3 protein is CASSPGLGNTEAFF. DNA of the CDR3: TGTGCCAGCAGCCCCGGTCTTGGGAACACTGAAGCTTTCTTT.

Regarding this clonotype: A much larger clone lies a single base off, so this may be a read error. This chain links TRBV6-1 with TRBJ1-2; 9 nucleotides match TRBD1. The V and J ends lost 6 bases and 7 bases, in that order; junction bases with no gene match: 6. CDR3 length: 13 residues. The V gene's germline CDR1 is MNHNS and CDR2 SASEGT. The CDR3 bases are TGTGCCAGCAGGGCGGACAGGGGCTGTGGCTACACCTTC. This sequence encodes CASRADRGCGYTF.

The chain has TRBV20-1 and TRBJ2-4, with 9 bases identical to TRBD2. V lost 4 bases to trimming and J lost 12 bases; unmatched junction nucleotides: 10. This CDR3 spans 13 amino acids. Germline V gene data show CDR1 as DFQATT and CDR2 as SNEGSKA (reference sequence). CDR3 amino acids: CSAKGSSGVGQYF. Here the CDR3 DNA reads TGCAGTGCTAAGGGGTCTAGCGGGGTCGGTCAGTACTTC.

There are a few counts of this clonotype. The gene calls are TRBV5-1 and TRBJ2-3; no firm D call. The V gene lost 4 bases and the J gene lost 1 base, with 7 bases spanning the gap. The CDR3 is 13 amino acids. Per the germline V gene, CDR1 is SGHRS and CDR2 is YFSETQ. Written as DNA, the CDR3 is TGCGCCAGCAGCGCCCCGGGCACAGATACGCAGTATTTT. This sequence encodes CASSAPGTDTQYF.

This clonotype is medium-sized (0.01 to 0.1%) in the sample. The rearrangement uses TRBV20-1 and TRBJ2-7; D possibly corresponds to TRBD1 (6 bases). The V gene lost 2 bases and the J gene lost 5 bases, with 16 bases spanning the gap. CDR3 length: 14 residues. Looked up from germline, CDR1 is DFQATT and CDR2 is SNEGSKA (reference sequence). The DNA of the CDR3 is TGCAGTGCTAGAAGACAGGCCGCGGGTCACGAGCAGTACTTC. Translated: CSARRQAAGHEQYF.